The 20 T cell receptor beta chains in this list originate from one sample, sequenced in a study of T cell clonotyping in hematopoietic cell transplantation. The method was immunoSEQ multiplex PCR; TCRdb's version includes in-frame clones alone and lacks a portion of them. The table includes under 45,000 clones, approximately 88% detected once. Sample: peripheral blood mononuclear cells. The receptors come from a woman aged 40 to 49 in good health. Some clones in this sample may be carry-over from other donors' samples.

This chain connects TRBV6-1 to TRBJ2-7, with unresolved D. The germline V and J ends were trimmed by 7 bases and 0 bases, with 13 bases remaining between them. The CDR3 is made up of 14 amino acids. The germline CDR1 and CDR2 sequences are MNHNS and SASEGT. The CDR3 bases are TGTGCCAGCAATGGTGACCTCAACTCCTACGAGCAGTACTTC. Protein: CASNGDLNSYEQYF.

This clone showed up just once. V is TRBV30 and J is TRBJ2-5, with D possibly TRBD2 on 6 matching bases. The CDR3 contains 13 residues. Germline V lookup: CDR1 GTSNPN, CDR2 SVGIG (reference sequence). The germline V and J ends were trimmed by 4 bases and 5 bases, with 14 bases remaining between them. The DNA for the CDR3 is TGTGCCTGGACCCGGGGGAGCATGGAGACCCAGTACTTC. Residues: CAWTRGSMETQYF. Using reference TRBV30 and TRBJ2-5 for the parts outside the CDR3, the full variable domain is SQTIHQWPATLVQPVGSPLSLECTVEGTSNPNLYWYRQAAGRGLQLLFYSVGIGQISSEVPQNLSASRPQDRQFILSSKKLLLSDSGFYLCAWTRGSMETQYFGPGTRLLVL.

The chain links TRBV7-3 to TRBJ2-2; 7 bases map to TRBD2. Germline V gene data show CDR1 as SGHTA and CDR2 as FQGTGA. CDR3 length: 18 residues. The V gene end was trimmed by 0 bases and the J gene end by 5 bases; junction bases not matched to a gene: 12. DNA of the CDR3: TGTGCCAGCAGCTTAACCCTGCATCCAGCGGGGCGTACCGGGGAGCTGTTTTTT. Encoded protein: CASSLTLHPAGRTGELFF.

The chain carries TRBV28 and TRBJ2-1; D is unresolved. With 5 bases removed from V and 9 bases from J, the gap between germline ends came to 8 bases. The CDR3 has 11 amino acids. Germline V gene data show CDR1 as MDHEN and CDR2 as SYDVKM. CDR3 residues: CASSRALEQFF. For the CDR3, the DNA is TGTGCCAGCAGTCGAGCACTTGAGCAGTTCTTC. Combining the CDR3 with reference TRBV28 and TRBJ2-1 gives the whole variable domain DVKVTQSSRYLVKRTGEKVFLECVQDMDHENMFWYRQDPGLGLRLIYFSYDVKMKEKGDIPEGYSVSREKKERFSLILESASTNQTSMYLCASSRALEQFFGPGTRLTVL.

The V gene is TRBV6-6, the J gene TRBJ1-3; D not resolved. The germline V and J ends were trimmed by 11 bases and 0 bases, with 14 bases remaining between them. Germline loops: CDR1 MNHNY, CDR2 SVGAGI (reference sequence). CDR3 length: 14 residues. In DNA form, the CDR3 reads TGTGCCGGAAGCGACGGCGCCTCTGGAAACACCATATATTTT. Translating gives CAGSDGASGNTIYF.

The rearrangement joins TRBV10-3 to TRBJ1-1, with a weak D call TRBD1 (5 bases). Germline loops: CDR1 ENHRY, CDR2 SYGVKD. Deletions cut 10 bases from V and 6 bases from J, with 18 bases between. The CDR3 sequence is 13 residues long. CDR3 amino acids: CATERGGGAEAFF. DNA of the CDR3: TGTGCCACTGAGAGAGGTGGGGGAGCTGAAGCTTTCTTT.

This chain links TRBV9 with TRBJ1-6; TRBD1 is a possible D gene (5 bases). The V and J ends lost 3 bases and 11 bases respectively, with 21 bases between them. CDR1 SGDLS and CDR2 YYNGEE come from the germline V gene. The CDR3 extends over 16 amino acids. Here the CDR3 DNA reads TGTGCCAGCAGCGGGGGGGTAGCATGGACGGAAGCACCCCTCCACTTT. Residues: CASSGGVAWTEAPLHF.

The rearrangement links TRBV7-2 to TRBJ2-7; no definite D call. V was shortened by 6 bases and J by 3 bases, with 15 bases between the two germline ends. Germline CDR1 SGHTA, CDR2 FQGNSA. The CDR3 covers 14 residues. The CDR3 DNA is TGTGCCAGCAGAGCCTTAGCAGTAAGCTACGAGCAGTACTTC. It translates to CASRALAVSYEQYF.

DNA for the CDR3: TGTGCCAGCAGCTTAGCGCTTAACCAAGAGACCCAGTACTTC. Amino acids: CASSLALNQETQYF. J is TRBJ2-5 and V is TRBV7-2; no definite D call. Germline lookup yields CDR1 SGHTA and CDR2 FQGNSA. Trimming pared 0 bases from V and 0 bases from J, leaving 5 bases between. The CDR3 is made up of 14 amino acids.

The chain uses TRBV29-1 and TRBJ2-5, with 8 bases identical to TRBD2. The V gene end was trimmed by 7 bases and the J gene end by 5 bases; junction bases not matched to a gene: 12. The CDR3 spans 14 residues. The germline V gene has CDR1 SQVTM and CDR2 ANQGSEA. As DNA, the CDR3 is TGCAGCGCCCGACGGACGGGGGGGCTGGAGACCCAGTACTTC. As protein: CSARRTGGLETQYF.

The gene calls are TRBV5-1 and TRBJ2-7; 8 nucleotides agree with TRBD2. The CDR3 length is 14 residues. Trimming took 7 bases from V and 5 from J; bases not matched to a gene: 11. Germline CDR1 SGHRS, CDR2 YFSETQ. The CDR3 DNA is TGCGCCAGCTCGCCAGCGGGAGAATCCCACGAGCAGTACTTC. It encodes CASSPAGESHEQYF.

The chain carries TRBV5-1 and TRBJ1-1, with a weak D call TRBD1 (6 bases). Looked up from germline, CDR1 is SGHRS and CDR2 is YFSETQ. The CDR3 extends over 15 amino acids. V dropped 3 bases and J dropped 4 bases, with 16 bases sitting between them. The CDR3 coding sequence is TGCGCCAGCAGCTATTTTACACAGGGTGGCACTGAAGCTTTCTTT. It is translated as CASSYFTQGGTEAFF.

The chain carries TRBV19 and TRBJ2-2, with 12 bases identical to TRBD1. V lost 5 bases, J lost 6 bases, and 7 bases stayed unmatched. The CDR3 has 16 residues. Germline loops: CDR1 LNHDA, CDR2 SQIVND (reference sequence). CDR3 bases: TGTGCCAGTAGTTCCCGGGACAGGGGGCTAGCCGGGGAGCTGTTTTTT. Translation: CASSSRDRGLAGELFF.

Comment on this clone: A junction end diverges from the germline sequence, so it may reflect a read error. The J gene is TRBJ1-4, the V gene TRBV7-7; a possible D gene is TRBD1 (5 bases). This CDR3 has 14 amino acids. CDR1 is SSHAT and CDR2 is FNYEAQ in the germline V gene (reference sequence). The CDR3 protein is CASSLGGGDEKLFF. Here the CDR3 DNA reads TGTGCTAGCAGCCTGGGGGGGGGAGACGAAAAACTGTTTTTT.

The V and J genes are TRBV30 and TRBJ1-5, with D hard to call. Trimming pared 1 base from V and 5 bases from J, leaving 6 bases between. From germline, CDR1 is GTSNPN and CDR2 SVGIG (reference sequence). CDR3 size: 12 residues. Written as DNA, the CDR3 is TGTGCCTGGAGTGACCGGGATCAGCCCCAGCATTTT. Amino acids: CAWSDRDQPQHF.

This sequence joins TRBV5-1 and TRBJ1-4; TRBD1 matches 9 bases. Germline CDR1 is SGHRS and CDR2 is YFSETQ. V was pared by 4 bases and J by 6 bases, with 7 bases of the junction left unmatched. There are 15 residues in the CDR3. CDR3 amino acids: CASSENRGPDEKLFF. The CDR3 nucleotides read TGCGCCAGCAGCGAGAACAGGGGGCCAGATGAAAAACTGTTTTTT.

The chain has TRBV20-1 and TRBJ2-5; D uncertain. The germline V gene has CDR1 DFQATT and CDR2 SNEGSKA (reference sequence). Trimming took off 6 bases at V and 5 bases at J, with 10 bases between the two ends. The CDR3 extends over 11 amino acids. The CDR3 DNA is TGCAGTGCCAAGACCGGGGAGACCCAGTACTTC. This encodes CSAKTGETQYF.

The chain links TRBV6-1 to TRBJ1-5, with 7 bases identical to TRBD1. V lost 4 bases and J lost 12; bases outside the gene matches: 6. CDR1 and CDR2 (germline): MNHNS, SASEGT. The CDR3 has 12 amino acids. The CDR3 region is CASSVGDRFQHF. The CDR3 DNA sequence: TGTGCCAGCAGTGTAGGGGACAGATTCCAGCATTTT.

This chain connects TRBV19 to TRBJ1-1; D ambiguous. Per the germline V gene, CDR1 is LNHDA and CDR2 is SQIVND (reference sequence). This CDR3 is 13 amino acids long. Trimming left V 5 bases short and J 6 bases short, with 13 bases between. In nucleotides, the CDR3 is TGTGCCAGTAGTCAGGATTCGGTGGCTGAAGCTTTCTTT. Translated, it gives CASSQDSVAEAFF.

The CDR3 reads CASSLSGIFNEKLFF. The DNA for the CDR3 is TGTGCCAGCAGTTTAAGCGGGATTTTTAATGAAAAACTGTTTTTT. The chain combines TRBV28 with TRBJ1-4; D gene uncertain. The CDR3 consists of 15 residues. Between the trimmed V and J ends, which lost 2 bases and 4 bases, there was a span of 11 bases. Germline CDR1 reads MDHEN; CDR2 reads SYDVKM.